The 27 T cell receptor beta chains presented below share a single source sample, sequenced in a study of siplizumab effects on memory and regulatory T cells. TCRdb's table, derived via immunoSEQ multiplex PCR, lists solely in-frame clones and lacks some. In the table there are tens of thousands of clones, around 97% of which are singletons. What was sequenced was naive CD4+ T cells sorted from blood. The receptor set was obtained from a human donor in good health.

In its sample, this clone was seen once. V is TRBV5-1 and J is TRBJ2-7; D gene uncertain. The CDR3 runs 13 residues. The germline gives CDR1 SGHRS, CDR2 YFSETQ. V lost 1 base and J lost 2, with 7 bases in between. CDR3 in amino acids: CASSLTAPYEQYF. The CDR3 DNA follows: TGCGCCAGCAGCTTGACAGCTCCCTACGAGCAGTACTTC.

This CDR3 reads CASSTKTANEQFF. The CDR3, as DNA: TGTGCCAGCAGCACGAAGACGGCTAATGAGCAGTTCTTC. The chain uses TRBV7-2 and TRBJ2-1; D is unclear. Germline CDR1 is SGHTA and CDR2 is FQGNSA. V was cut by 5 bases and J by 7 bases, with 12 bases left in between. The CDR3 runs to 13 residues.

The CDR3 loop is CASSRPAHTGELFF. CDR3 in DNA: TGTGCCAGCAGCCGCCCGGCCCACACCGGGGAGCTGTTTTTT. The chain carries TRBV27 and TRBJ2-2; D remains ambiguous. V lost 6 bases, J lost 3 bases, and 11 bases lay in between. The CDR3 is made up of 14 amino acids. Germline CDR1 reads MNHEY; CDR2 reads SMNVEV (reference sequence).

V is TRBV28 and J is TRBJ2-7; 8 positions agree with TRBD1. The CDR3 runs to 15 residues. The ends lost 2 bases at V and 2 bases at J; junction bases unmatched: 5. Germline V CDR1 and CDR2: MDHEN, SYDVKM. The DNA for the CDR3 is TGTGCCAGCAGTTTACAGGGGGCGCTGACCTACGAGCAGTACTTC. Translating gives CASSLQGALTYEQYF.

V and J are TRBV6-4 and TRBJ2-1; possibly TRBD2 for D (6 bases). Trimming pared 5 bases from V and 0 bases from J, leaving 11 bases between. The CDR3 sequence is 15 residues long. Germline V gene lookup returns CDR1 MRHNA and CDR2 SNTAGT. In DNA form, the CDR3 reads TGTGCCAGCAGTTCGGACTACAGCTCCTACAATGAGCAGTTCTTC. Its translation: CASSSDYSSYNEQFF.

This chain links TRBV6-5 with TRBJ2-7, with 15 bases lining up with TRBD2. The V and J ends lost 4 bases and 4 bases, in that order; junction bases with no gene match: 5. This CDR3 comprises 16 residues. Germline CDR1 reads MNHEY; CDR2 reads SVGAGI. The CDR3 sequence: CASSSAGTSGGYEQYF. In DNA, the CDR3 is TGTGCCAGCAGTTCGGCCGGGACTAGCGGGGGGTACGAGCAGTACTTC.

This clone was seen only once. The genes are TRBV12-2 and TRBJ1-2. TRBV12-2 is assigned pseudogene status. There are 15 residues in the CDR3. The DNA for the CDR3 is TGTGCAAGTCGCTTAGTAGACCCACCGGGCTATGGCTACACCTTC. This gives the protein CASRLVDPPGYGYTF.

The chain joins TRBV5-6 to TRBJ2-7; D is ambiguous. The CDR3 consists of 12 residues. Germline V gives CDR1 SGHDT, CDR2 YYEEEE. V lost 2 bases to trimming and J lost 3 bases, with 6 bases between them. The CDR3 here is CASSFRNYEQYF. In DNA form, the CDR3 reads TGTGCCAGCAGCTTCAGGAACTACGAGCAGTACTTC.

This chain joins TRBV6-5 and TRBJ1-1; D not certain. The CDR3 runs 13 residues. The V gene's germline CDR1 is MNHEY and CDR2 SVGAGI. Between the trimmed V and J ends, which lost 7 bases and 0 bases, there was a span of 9 bases. This CDR3 reads CASTINLNTEAFF. The CDR3 DNA follows: TGTGCCAGCACAATCAATTTGAACACTGAAGCTTTCTTT.

The chain is built from TRBV21-1 and TRBJ1-4. TRBV21-1 is a listed pseudogene. This CDR3 region has 15 residues. CDR3 amino acids: CASEPGRTTNEKLFF. CDR3 coding DNA: TGTGCCAGCGAACCAGGGAGAACAACTAATGAAAAACTGTTTTTT.

This chain joins TRBV19 and TRBJ2-7; D might be TRBD1 (5 bases). The ends were cut back, 5 bases at V and 4 bases at J, with 12 bases in the middle. CDR1 is LNHDA and CDR2 is SQIVND in the germline V gene (reference sequence). The CDR3 has 13 amino acids. CDR3 nucleotides: TGTGCCAGTAGTCAACAGGAACGGTACGAGCAGTACTTC. It is translated as CASSQQERYEQYF.

The chain couples TRBV28 to TRBJ1-5; TRBD1 might be the D (5 bases). CDR1 and CDR2 from the germline V gene are MDHEN and SYDVKM. This CDR3 region has 17 residues. V shed 8 bases and J shed 0 bases, with 20 bases lying between them. This CDR3 reads CASLINPGRLSNQPQHF. The CDR3 DNA is TGTGCCAGCCTTATAAATCCGGGACGGCTTAGCAATCAGCCCCAGCATTTT.

The chain carries TRBV5-1 and TRBJ2-1, with D perhaps being TRBD1 or TRBD2 (5 bases each). The CDR3 covers 17 residues. The V and J ends lost 0 bases and 0 bases respectively, with 13 bases between them. The germline CDR1 and CDR2 sequences are SGHRS and YFSETQ. The CDR3: CASSLGWSGGSYNEQFF. The DNA of the CDR3 is TGCGCCAGCAGCTTGGGTTGGAGTGGGGGCTCCTACAATGAGCAGTTCTTC. Together with reference TRBV5-1 and TRBJ2-1, the CDR3 gives the full variable domain: KAGVTQTPRYLIKTRGQQVTLSCSPISGHRSVSWYQQTPGQGLQFLFEYFSETQRNKGNFPGRFSGRQFSNSRSEMNVSTLELGDSALYLCASSLGWSGGSYNEQFFGPGTRLTVL.

The table lists this clone with a count of one. The chain couples TRBV9 to TRBJ1-2, with TRBD1 as a possible D gene (5 bases). The CDR3 length is 15 residues. Trimming took off 0 bases at V and 1 base at J, with 10 bases between the two ends. Germline V gene sequence: CDR1 SGDLS, CDR2 YYNGEE. Written as DNA, the CDR3 is TGTGCCAGCAGCGTAGACCCAGGGATTAACTATGGCTACACCTTC. It codes for CASSVDPGINYGYTF. Full variable domain (remainder filled in from reference TRBV9 and TRBJ1-2): DSGVTQTPKHLITATGQRVTLRCSPRSGDLSVYWYQQSLDQGLQFLIQYYNGEERAKGNILERFSAQQFPDLHSELNLSSLELGDSALYFCASSVDPGINYGYTFGSGTRLTVV.

V is TRBV18 and J is TRBJ2-7; 8 bases fit TRBD1. V was pared by 6 bases and J by 5 bases, with 3 bases of the junction left unmatched. CDR1 and CDR2 (germline): KGHSH, LQKENI. The CDR3 totals 12 residues. This chain's CDR3 is CASSLTGDEQYF. CDR3 coding DNA: TGTGCCAGCTCGTTGACAGGGGACGAGCAGTACTTC.

V is TRBV7-6 and J is TRBJ2-3; no reliable D call. The germline V gene encodes CDR1 SGHVS and CDR2 FNYEAQ. Trimming left V 0 bases short and J 2 bases short, with 9 bases between. CDR3 length equals 15 residues. The CDR3 DNA reads TGTGCCAGCAGCTTAGCTAGACACTTCACAGATACGCAGTATTTT. It translates to CASSLARHFTDTQYF.

V gene TRBV18 combines with J gene TRBJ1-3, with no clear D. The CDR3 is 16 amino acids. Deletions cut 1 base from V and 0 bases from J, with 10 bases between. The germline V gene has CDR1 KGHSH and CDR2 LQKENI. DNA of the CDR3: TGTGCCAGCTCACCACTGGTTCTCTCCTCTGGAAACACCATATATTTT. Translated, it gives CASSPLVLSSGNTIYF.

The rearrangement links TRBV11-2 to TRBJ2-3; TRBD2 might be the D (7 bases). The length of the CDR3 is 16 residues. Germline lookup yields CDR1 SGHAT and CDR2 FQNNGV. Trimming took 4 bases from V and 7 from J, leaving 21 bases between them. CDR3 residues: CASSSLRGGRRNTQYF. CDR3 DNA sequence: TGTGCCAGCAGCTCCCTTCGCGGGGGCCGTCGGAATACGCAGTATTTT. Supplemented by reference TRBV11-2 and TRBJ2-3, the full variable domain reads EAGVAQSPRYKIIEKRQSVAFWCNPISGHATLYWYQQILGQGPKLLIQFQNNGVVDDSQLPKDRFSAERLKGVDSTLKIQPAKLEDSAVYLCASSSLRGGRRNTQYFGPGTRLTVL.

The V and J genes are TRBV2 and TRBJ2-5, with no clear D. The V end was cut by 7 bases, the J end by 4 bases, with 7 bases between. This CDR3 spans 11 amino acids. Germline V gene sequence: CDR1 SNHLY, CDR2 FYNNEI. CDR3 amino acids: CASTTLETQYF. CDR3 coding DNA: TGTGCCAGCACCACGCTAGAGACCCAGTACTTC.

V usage is TRBV4-2 and J usage is TRBJ1-5; TRBD1 is a possible D gene (6 bases). The CDR3 runs 14 residues. The V gene's germline CDR1 is LGHNA and CDR2 YNFKEQ. The germline V and J ends were trimmed by 0 bases and 5 bases, with 8 bases remaining between them. CDR3 loop: CASSQDGGHQPQHF. CDR3 DNA: TGTGCCAGCAGCCAAGACGGGGGCCATCAGCCCCAGCATTTT.

This chain joins TRBV15 and TRBJ2-7, with 7 bases that match TRBD2. J lost 6 bases, V lost 3 bases, and 5 bases had no gene match. Germline V gene data show CDR1 as LNHNV and CDR2 as YYDKDF (reference sequence). The CDR3 loop spans 13 amino acids. CDR3 amino acids: CATSRSGVGEQYF. The CDR3 nucleotides read TGTGCCACCAGCAGGAGCGGGGTGGGCGAGCAGTACTTC.

The chain recombines TRBV28 with TRBJ1-2; D might be TRBD1 (5 bases). The CDR3 length is 14 residues. Germline CDR1 reads MDHEN; CDR2 reads SYDVKM. V lost 2 bases, J lost 3 bases, and 10 bases lay in between. The CDR3 bases are TGTGCCAGCAGTTTACGTCGCAGGGACTATGGCTACACCTTC. Translation: CASSLRRRDYGYTF.

In this sample, this clone turned up once. This chain connects TRBV4-1 to TRBJ1-6; D gene uncertain. The CDR3 consists of 15 residues. Trimming removed 0 bases from V and 4 bases from J, with 7 bases in between. Germline-derived CDR1 and CDR2 are MGHRA and YSYEKL. The CDR3 sequence is CASSQEGHYNSPLHF. CDR3 nucleotides: TGCGCCAGCAGCCAAGAAGGGCATTATAATTCACCCCTCCACTTT.

This chain uses TRBV7-2 with TRBJ2-1; D is possibly TRBD1 (5 bases). The CDR3 contains 11 residues. Germline CDR1 and CDR2: SGHTA and FQGNSA. V was shortened by 1 base and J by 14 bases, with 9 bases between the two germline ends. The CDR3 bases are TGTGCCAGCAGCTTAGAAGGGGAAAAGTTCTTC. Protein sequence: CASSLEGEKFF.

The chain carries TRBV11-1 and TRBJ2-2; 10 nucleotides agree with TRBD2. Unmatched junction bases numbered 14, after V lost 4 bases and J lost 6 bases. CDR1 and CDR2 (germline): SGHAT, FQDESV (reference sequence). The CDR3 is 18 amino acids. CDR3 sequence (DNA): TGTGCCAGCAGCTCACCTCGGAGCAGCGGGGGGGCCGCCGGGGAGCTGTTTTTT. Translated: CASSSPRSSGGAAGELFF. The whole variable domain, remainder taken from reference TRBV11-1 and TRBJ2-2, is EAEVAQSPRYKITEKSQAVAFWCDPISGHATLYWYRQILGQGPELLVQFQDESVVDDSQLPKDRFSAERLKGVDSTLKIQPAELGDSAMYLCASSSPRSSGGAAGELFFGEGSRLTVL.

The genes are TRBV18 and TRBJ1-1, with 9 bases that match TRBD1. V shed 4 bases, J shed 5 bases, and the junction held 14 bases outside the gene matches. The germline V gene has CDR1 KGHSH and CDR2 LQKENI. This CDR3 contains 17 residues. CDR3 region: CASSHKDLGQGRTEAFF. For the CDR3, the DNA is TGTGCCAGCTCACATAAGGATCTAGGACAGGGGAGGACTGAAGCTTTCTTT.

The rearrangement links TRBV6-5 to TRBJ1-1, with D tentatively TRBD1 (5 bases). V lost 0 bases, J lost 7 bases, and 12 bases lay in between. This CDR3 has 14 amino acids. Looked up from germline, CDR1 is MNHEY and CDR2 is SVGAGI. CDR3 region: CASSYSGKGREAFF. CDR3 sequence (DNA): TGTGCCAGCAGTTACTCGGGGAAGGGGCGTGAAGCTTTCTTT.